This T cell receptor beta chain was sequenced in a study of human T cells and chemical hapten exposure. Across the study: The patients were mostly female; they had alopecia areata, totalis or universalis.

Study conclusions and caveats: No change in TCRs above 1 in 1000 frequency was produced by DPC sensitization. Expanded TCRs clustered into significantly more large CDR3 similarity groups than controls, the analysis revealed. Higher patch test scores went with higher counts of PT1 expanded TCRs.

TCRdb re-derived calls from the RACE reads in MiXCR, one entry per CDR3 protein. Of under 100,000 distinct CDR3 sequences listed, around 8.8% are singletons. Trimming took 6 bases from V and 3 from J; bases not matched to a gene: 4. CDR3 size: 15 residues. The time point here: pre-sensitization, week 0. Indicated treatment: therapeutic diphenylcyclopropenone sensitization with weekly scalp DPC. This clonotype was detected many times. As yet, its antigen is unknown. The TCR sequence derives from a man aged 40-55 years with alopecia areata. Some clones in this sample may be carry-over from other donors' samples. The rearrangement links TRBV12-3 or TRBV12-4 to TRBJ2-3; 12 positions agree with TRBD2. The sample in question was whole blood, obtained in connection with sensitization to the hapten diphenylcyclopropenone (DPC). CDR3 region: CASREGLAGTDTQYF. In DNA form, the CDR3 reads TGTGCCAGCAGGGAAGGACTAGCGGGGACAGATACGCAGTATTTT.